The 29 T cell receptor beta chains below were found in one sample sequenced in a study of blood T cells in healthy people across ages. Then a second PCR, running roughly 7 to 11 cycles, was carried out with a sample-barcoded 5' primer and a J-beta primer mix. A single record per CDR3 protein comes from TCRdb applying MiXCR to the 5' RACE reads. The data contain 600,000 to 900,000 distinct CDR3 sequences, around a quarter of them seen just once; the ten biggest clones take up approximately 2.9%. In addition, the sample was reused for a study of T cells of mothers and their children.

Sequencing input: blood. The receptors shown here come from a boy under 18 in good health.

CDR3 sequence reads: CASLEGSAKETQYF. CDR3 coding DNA: TGTGCCAGCCTAGAGGGCTCTGCAAAAGAGACCCAGTACTTC. V gene TRBV2 combines with J gene TRBJ2-5, with D tentatively TRBD2 (5 bases). The CDR3 consists of 14 residues. V dropped 8 bases and J dropped 3 bases, with 16 bases sitting between them. The V gene's germline CDR1 is SNHLY and CDR2 FYNNEI.

The V call is TRBV7-2, the J call TRBJ2-6, with 7 bases lining up with TRBD2. The trim removed 1 base at V and 0 bases at J, leaving 6 bases unmatched. The CDR3 contains 18 residues. Germline CDR1 and CDR2: SGHTA and FQGNSA. DNA for the CDR3: TGTGCCAGCAGCTTAGTGAGCGGGGCCTCCTCTGGGGCCAACGTCCTGACTTTC. The encoded protein is CASSLVSGASSGANVLTF.

This clonotype was found a few times. The CDR3 DNA reads as TGCGCCAGCAGCCCGGGTGTTGGTTCCGCTAACTATGGCTACACCTTC. It encodes CASSPGVGSANYGYTF. The V and J genes are TRBV5-1 and TRBJ1-2; the D is unclear. V dropped 4 bases and J dropped 0 bases, with 16 bases sitting between them. Germline V gives CDR1 SGHRS, CDR2 YFSETQ. CDR3 length equals 16 residues.

The V and J genes are TRBV20-1 and TRBJ2-7; D is ambiguous. Germline V gene sequence: CDR1 DFQATT, CDR2 SNEGSKA (reference sequence). The CDR3 covers 11 residues. Between the trimmed V and J ends, which lost 0 bases and 3 bases, there was a span of 3 bases. In DNA, the CDR3 is TGCAGTGCTAGAGAGGACTACGAGCAGTACTTC. Translation: CSAREDYEQYF.

This clonotype has just a few counts. At one end, the junction sequence differs from germline, possibly due to a read error. V gene TRBV9 combines with J gene TRBJ2-3, with unresolved D. Germline lookup yields CDR1 SGDLS and CDR2 YYNGEE. This CDR3 contains 14 residues. The CDR3 spells CANSERATTDTQYF. CDR3 nucleotides: TGTGCCAACAGCGAACGAGCCACCACAGATACGCAGTATTTT. The variable domain in full, with the rest retrieved from reference TRBV9 and TRBJ2-3, is DSGVTQTPKHLITATGQRVTLRCSPRSGDLSVYWYQQSLDQGLQFLIQYYNGEERAKGNILERFSAQQFPDLHSELNLSSLELGDSALYFCANSERATTDTQYFGPGTRLTVL.

V and J are TRBV20-1 and TRBJ2-7; 9 nucleotides agree with TRBD2. V was pared by 3 bases and J by 0 bases, with 9 bases of the junction left unmatched. The CDR3 length is 16 residues. Germline CDR1 DFQATT, CDR2 SNEGSKA (reference sequence). The CDR3 region is CSASNSGGRTSYEQYF. In DNA form, the CDR3 reads TGCAGTGCTAGTAACAGCGGGGGGCGTACCTCCTACGAGCAGTACTTC.

The V and J genes are TRBV5-1 and TRBJ1-1; D might be TRBD1 (5 bases). Trimming removed 0 bases from V and 6 bases from J, with 15 bases in between. The CDR3 length is 15 residues. CDR1 SGHRS and CDR2 YFSETQ come from the germline V gene. Here the CDR3 DNA reads TGCGCCAGCAGCTTGGAAGTGCGGGGGGGGGCTGAAGCTTTCTTT. This gives the protein CASSLEVRGGAEAFF.

This clonotype was detected a few times. V and J are TRBV2 and TRBJ2-1; no clear D gene. CDR3 length: 16 residues. Between the trimmed V and J ends, which lost 4 bases and 2 bases, there was a span of 15 bases. Per germline, CDR1 SNHLY and CDR2 FYNNEI. CDR3: CASSVEGNEAYNEQFF. The CDR3 nucleotides are TGTGCCAGCAGTGTAGAAGGGAACGAGGCCTACAATGAGCAGTTCTTC. The variable domain in full, completed from reference TRBV2 and TRBJ2-1, reads EPEVTQTPSHQVTQMGQEVILRCVPISNHLYFYWYRQILGQKVEFLVSFYNNEISEKSEIFDDQFSVERPDGSNFTLKIRSTKLEDSAMYFCASSVEGNEAYNEQFFGPGTRLTVL.

In this sample, this clonotype turned up many times. The rearrangement links TRBV5-5 to TRBJ2-7; the D gene could be TRBD1 or TRBD2 (5 bases each). This CDR3 comprises 15 residues. Germline-derived CDR1 and CDR2 are SGHKS and YYEKEE (reference sequence). V lost 0 bases to trimming and J lost 0 bases, with 10 bases between them. This chain's CDR3 is CASSLGWGTSYEQYF. CDR3 DNA sequence: TGTGCCAGCAGCTTGGGGTGGGGGACCTCCTACGAGCAGTACTTC.

In this sample, this clonotype turned up many times. The genes are TRBV5-5 and TRBJ2-7, with TRBD2 as a possible D gene (6 bases). Germline CDR1 reads SGHKS; CDR2 reads YYEKEE (reference sequence). Trimming removed 4 bases from V and 2 bases from J, with 10 bases in between. This CDR3 contains 13 residues. CDR3 sequence reads: CASSLRTTYEQYF. DNA for the CDR3: TGTGCCAGCAGCCTAAGGACTACCTACGAGCAGTACTTC.

The J gene is TRBJ2-3, the V gene TRBV3-1; 7 nucleotides agree with TRBD2. With 0 bases clipped from V and 6 bases from J, the junction kept 12 bases outside the gene matches. CDR1 and CDR2 (germline): LGHDT, YNNKEL (reference sequence). The CDR3 totals 17 residues. Here the CDR3 reads CASSQDLSGANRDTQYF. CDR3 nucleotides: TGTGCCAGCAGCCAAGATTTAAGCGGGGCAAACCGGGATACGCAGTATTTT.

V and J are TRBV9 and TRBJ2-7, with D maybe TRBD1 (5 bases). Germline loops: CDR1 SGDLS, CDR2 YYNGEE. The length of the CDR3 is 16 residues. V lost 0 bases to trimming and J lost 2 bases, with 15 bases between them. The CDR3 region is CASSVEPGQTPYEQYF. CDR3 nucleotides: TGTGCCAGCAGCGTAGAGCCAGGACAAACCCCCTACGAGCAGTACTTC.

The chain links TRBV7-9 to TRBJ2-5; 8 bases are a match to TRBD1. The V and J ends lost 5 bases and 5 bases, in that order; junction bases with no gene match: 10. The CDR3 extends over 15 amino acids. Germline CDR1 reads SEHNR; CDR2 reads FQNEAQ (reference sequence). For the CDR3, the DNA is TGTGCCAGCAGCCCTAGACAGGGGATCGGGGAGACCCAGTACTTC. Its translation: CASSPRQGIGETQYF. Drawing the rest from reference TRBV7-9 and TRBJ2-5, the complete variable domain is DTGVSQNPRHKITKRGQNVTFRCDPISEHNRLYWYRQTLGQGPEFLTYFQNEAQLEKSRLLSDRFSAERPKGSFSTLEIQRTEQGDSAMYLCASSPRQGIGETQYFGPGTRLLVL.

This rearrangement joins TRBV6-6 to TRBJ2-1, with TRBD2 matching 9 bases. The CDR3 totals 16 residues. V dropped 2 bases and J dropped 2; count of bases not matched to a gene: 4. CDR1 is MNHNY and CDR2 is SVGAGI in the germline V gene (reference sequence). The DNA for the CDR3 is TGTGCCAGCAGTTACGGGGCGGGGGGGCCCTACAATGAGCAGTTCTTC. Protein sequence: CASSYGAGGPYNEQFF.

This chain connects TRBV24-1 to TRBJ1-1; tentatively, D is TRBD1 (6 bases). This CDR3 comprises 14 residues. With 5 bases removed from V and 4 bases from J, the gap between germline ends came to 13 bases. Germline CDR1 KGHDR, CDR2 SFDVKD. This CDR3 reads CATSASGHRTEAFF. The CDR3 bases are TGTGCCACCAGTGCCTCGGGACATCGCACTGAAGCTTTCTTT.

This clonotype was seen a few times. The chain uses TRBV10-3 and TRBJ2-7; 9 positions agree with TRBD1. The CDR3 runs 13 residues. With V trimmed by 7 bases and J by 1 base, 2 bases remained unmatched. The germline gives CDR1 ENHRY, CDR2 SYGVKD. This chain's CDR3 is CAIMGQGSYEQYF. The CDR3 DNA follows: TGTGCCATCATGGGACAGGGTTCCTACGAGCAGTACTTC.

This clonotype was seen once. The rearrangement uses TRBV7-2 and TRBJ1-2, with 7 bases aligning to TRBD1. CDR1 and CDR2 (germline): SGHTA, FQGNSA. After removal of 0 bases from V and 4 bases from J, the junction contained 14 bases not matched to a gene. The CDR3 length is 18 residues. Written as DNA, the CDR3 is TGTGCCAGCAGCTTAGCGGGGACAGTGGGGGTGGACCTCTATGGCTACACCTTC. Protein sequence: CASSLAGTVGVDLYGYTF.

This clonotype has a handful of counts. The V call is TRBV12-3 or TRBV12-4, the J call TRBJ2-1, with a possible D match to TRBD1 (7 bases). The V end was cut by 7 bases, the J end by 0 bases, with 13 bases between. The CDR3 totals 15 residues. The CDR3 here is CASTRGAYSYNEQFF. The DNA for the CDR3 is TGTGCCAGCACCAGGGGGGCTTACTCCTACAATGAGCAGTTCTTC.

V and J are TRBV6-1 and TRBJ2-1, with D uncertain. V lost 3 bases to trimming and J lost 0 bases, with 9 bases between them. The germline gives CDR1 MNHNS, CDR2 SASEGT. This CDR3 is built from 15 residues. CDR3 sequence: CASSESVSSYNEQFF. CDR3 nucleotide sequence: TGTGCCAGCAGTGAGTCGGTGAGCTCCTACAATGAGCAGTTCTTC.

This clonotype has a handful of counts. This chain uses TRBV29-1 with TRBJ1-2; perhaps TRBD1 as D (5 bases). The CDR3 consists of 13 residues. The V and J ends lost 4 bases and 3 bases respectively, with 12 bases between them. Germline loops: CDR1 SQVTM, CDR2 ANQGSEA. CDR3 sequence reads: CSVVGGFDYGYTF. In DNA form, the CDR3 reads TGCAGCGTTGTTGGGGGGTTCGACTATGGCTACACCTTC.

This clonotype was found a few times. This chain links TRBV25-1 with TRBJ2-3; D may be TRBD1 (6 bases). CDR3 length equals 13 residues. Looked up from germline, CDR1 is MGHDK and CDR2 is SYGVNS. V was clipped by 11 bases and J by 5 bases, with 17 bases between them. In DNA form, the CDR3 reads TGTGCCGCAGGGCCAGGGGTAGAAGATACGCAGTATTTT. Its translation is CAAGPGVEDTQYF.

Comment on this clonotype: One end of the junction varies from germline; a read error may be responsible. The genes are TRBV18 and TRBJ2-7; D is possibly TRBD1 (6 bases). CDR1 and CDR2 (germline): KGHSH, LQKENI. CDR3 length equals 16 residues. The CDR3: CASSPPRGLRSYEQYF. The CDR3 nucleotides are TGCGCCAGCTCACCACCGAGGGGGTTACGGTCCTACGAGCAGTACTTC.

The rearrangement joins TRBV6-5 to TRBJ1-2; TRBD1 matches 7 bases. V gave up 2 bases and J gave up 2 bases; unmatched junction bases: 8. Germline CDR1 is MNHEY and CDR2 is SVGAGI. The CDR3 spans 16 residues. CDR3 bases: TGTGCCAGCAGTTACACGGAGGTGGACAGGAACTATGGCTACACCTTC. Its translation: CASSYTEVDRNYGYTF.

There are a few counts of this clonotype. The genes are TRBV20-1 and TRBJ2-3; TRBD2 aligns across 9 bases. Germline-derived CDR1 and CDR2 are DFQATT and SNEGSKA (reference sequence). The CDR3 covers 14 residues. The J segment lost 3 bases and the V segment lost 5 bases, leaving 6 bases of the junction unmatched. Here the CDR3 reads CSAPGGGATDTQYF. CDR3 nucleotide sequence: TGCAGTGCTCCTGGCGGGGGGGCGACAGATACGCAGTATTTT.

V gene TRBV14 combines with J gene TRBJ2-7; TRBD1 might be the D (5 bases). The CDR3 is 14 amino acids. Germline V gives CDR1 SGHDN, CDR2 FVKESK. Trimming removed 3 bases at V and 5 bases at J, with 14 bases between. The CDR3 spells CASSQTDVFDEQYF. Written as DNA, the CDR3 is TGTGCCAGCAGCCAGACAGACGTTTTCGACGAGCAGTACTTC.

V usage is TRBV7-9 and J usage is TRBJ1-2, with D unresolved. V lost 4 bases and J 6 bases, leaving 21 bases between the germline ends. The germline V gene encodes CDR1 SEHNR and CDR2 FQNEAQ (reference sequence). This CDR3 is 16 amino acids long. In DNA form, the CDR3 reads TGTGCCAGCAGCTCGGGCGCTTATCTCGATACAGATGGCTACACCTTC. Protein: CASSSGAYLDTDGYTF.

The chain is built from TRBV2 and TRBJ1-4, with TRBD1 identical over 7 bases. With V trimmed by 5 bases and J by 4 bases, 7 bases remained unmatched. Looked up from germline, CDR1 is SNHLY and CDR2 is FYNNEI. The CDR3 loop spans 15 amino acids. The CDR3 coding sequence is TGTGCCAGCAGTCCTCAGGGGGGAGTTAATGAAAAACTGTTTTTT. This translates into CASSPQGGVNEKLFF.

This chain links TRBV7-2 with TRBJ1-1, with D perhaps TRBD1 (6 bases). Looked up from germline, CDR1 is SGHTA and CDR2 is FQGNSA. The CDR3 has 17 residues. V was shortened by 5 bases and J by 0 bases, with 19 bases between the two germline ends. The CDR3 reads CASSARGLRAMNTEAFF. Here the CDR3 DNA reads TGTGCCAGCAGCGCCAGGGGTTTGCGAGCGATGAACACTGAAGCTTTCTTT. Together with reference TRBV7-2 and TRBJ1-1, the CDR3 gives the full variable domain: GAGVSQSPSNKVTEKGKDVELRCDPISGHTALYWYRQSLGQGLEFLIYFQGNSAPDKSGLPSDRFSAERTGGSVSTLTIQRTQQEDSAVYLCASSARGLRAMNTEAFFGQGTRLTVV.

This clonotype was recorded a few times. The rearrangement links TRBV9 to TRBJ2-1; TRBD1 matches at 7 bases. The J call may be mistaken, given a closer DNA end match to TRBJ2-5. This CDR3 region has 16 residues. The germline V gene has CDR1 SGDLS and CDR2 YYNGEE. CDR3 DNA sequence: TGTGCCAGCAGCGTAGGGGGAACCGGGACAGAAGAGACCCAGTACTTC. Translating it yields CASSVGGTGTEETQYF.